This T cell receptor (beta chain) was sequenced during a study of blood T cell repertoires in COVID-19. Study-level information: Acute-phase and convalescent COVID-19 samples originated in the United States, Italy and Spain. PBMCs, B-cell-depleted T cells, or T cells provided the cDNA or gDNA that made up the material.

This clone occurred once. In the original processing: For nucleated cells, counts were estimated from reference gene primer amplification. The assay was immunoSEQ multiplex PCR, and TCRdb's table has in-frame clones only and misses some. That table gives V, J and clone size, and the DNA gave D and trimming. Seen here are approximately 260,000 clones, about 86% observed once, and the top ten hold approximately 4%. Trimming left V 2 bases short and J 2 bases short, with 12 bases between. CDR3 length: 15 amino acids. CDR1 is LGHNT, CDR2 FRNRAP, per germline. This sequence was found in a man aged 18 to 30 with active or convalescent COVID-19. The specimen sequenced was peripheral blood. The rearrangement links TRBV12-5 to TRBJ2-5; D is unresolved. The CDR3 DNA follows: TGTGCTAGTGGTTTGCTCCAGCCGGAGCAAGAGACCCAGTACTTC. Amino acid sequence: CASGLLQPEQETQYF.